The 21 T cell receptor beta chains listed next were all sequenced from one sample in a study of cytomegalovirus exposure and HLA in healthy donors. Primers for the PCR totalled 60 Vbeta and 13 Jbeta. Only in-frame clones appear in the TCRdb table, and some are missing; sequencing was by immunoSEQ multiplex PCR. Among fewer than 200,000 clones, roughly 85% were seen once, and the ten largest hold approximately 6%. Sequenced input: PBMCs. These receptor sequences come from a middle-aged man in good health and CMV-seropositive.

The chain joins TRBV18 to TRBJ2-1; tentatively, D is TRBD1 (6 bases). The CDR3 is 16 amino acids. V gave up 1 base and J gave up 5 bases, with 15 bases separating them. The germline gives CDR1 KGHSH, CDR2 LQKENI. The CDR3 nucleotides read TGTGCCAGCTCACCACGTCCGGGACACTTAGACAATGAGCAGTTCTTC. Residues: CASSPRPGHLDNEQFF.

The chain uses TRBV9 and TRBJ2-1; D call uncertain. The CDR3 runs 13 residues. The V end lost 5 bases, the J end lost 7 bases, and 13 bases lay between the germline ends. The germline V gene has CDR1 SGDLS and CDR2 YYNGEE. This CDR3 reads CASSITGWNEQFF. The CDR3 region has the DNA TGTGCCAGCAGTATAACGGGTTGGAATGAGCAGTTCTTC.

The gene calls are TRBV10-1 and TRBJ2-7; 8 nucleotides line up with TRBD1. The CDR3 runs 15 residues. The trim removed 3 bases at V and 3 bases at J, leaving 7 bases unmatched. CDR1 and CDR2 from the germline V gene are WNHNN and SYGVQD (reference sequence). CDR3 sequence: CASSESQGGSYEQYF. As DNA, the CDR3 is TGCGCCAGCAGTGAATCACAGGGGGGAAGCTACGAGCAGTACTTC.

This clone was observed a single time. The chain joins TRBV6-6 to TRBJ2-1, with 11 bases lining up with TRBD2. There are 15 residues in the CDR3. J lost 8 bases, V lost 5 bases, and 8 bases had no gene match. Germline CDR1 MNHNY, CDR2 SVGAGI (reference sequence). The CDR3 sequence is CASSTLAGGLDEQFF. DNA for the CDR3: TGTGCCAGCAGTACTTTAGCGGGAGGGCTAGATGAGCAGTTCTTC.

Here the CDR3 reads CASRGTDQETQYF. As DNA, the CDR3 is TGTGCCAGCAGGGGGACAGACCAAGAGACCCAGTACTTC. V is TRBV28 and J is TRBJ2-5; 7 nucleotides match TRBD1. Germline V CDR1 and CDR2: MDHEN, SYDVKM. This CDR3 is 13 amino acids long. V lost 6 bases to trimming and J lost 0 bases; unmatched junction nucleotides: 1.

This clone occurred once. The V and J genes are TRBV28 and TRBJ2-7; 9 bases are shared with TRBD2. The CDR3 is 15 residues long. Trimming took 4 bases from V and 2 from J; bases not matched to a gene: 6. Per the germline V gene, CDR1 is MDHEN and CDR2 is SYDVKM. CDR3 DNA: TGTGCCAGCAGTTCCTCGACTAGCGGAGCCTACGAGCAGTACTTC. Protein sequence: CASSSSTSGAYEQYF.

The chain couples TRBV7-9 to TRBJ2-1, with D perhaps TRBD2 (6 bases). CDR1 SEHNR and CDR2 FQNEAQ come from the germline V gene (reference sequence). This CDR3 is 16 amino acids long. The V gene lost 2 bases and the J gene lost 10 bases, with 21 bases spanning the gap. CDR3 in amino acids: CASSLRRTLRGMEQFF. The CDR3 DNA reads TGTGCCAGCAGCTTAAGGAGGACCCTACGGGGGATGGAGCAGTTCTTC.

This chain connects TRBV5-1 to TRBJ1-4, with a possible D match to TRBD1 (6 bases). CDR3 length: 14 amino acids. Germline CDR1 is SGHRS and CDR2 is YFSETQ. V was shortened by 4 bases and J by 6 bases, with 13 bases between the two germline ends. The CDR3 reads CASSTRGYDEKLFF. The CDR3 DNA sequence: TGCGCCAGCAGCACCAGGGGTTATGATGAAAAACTGTTTTTT. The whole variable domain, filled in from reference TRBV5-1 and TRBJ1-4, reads KAGVTQTPRYLIKTRGQQVTLSCSPISGHRSVSWYQQTPGQGLQFLFEYFSETQRNKGNFPGRFSGRQFSNSRSEMNVSTLELGDSALYLCASSTRGYDEKLFFGSGTQLSVL.

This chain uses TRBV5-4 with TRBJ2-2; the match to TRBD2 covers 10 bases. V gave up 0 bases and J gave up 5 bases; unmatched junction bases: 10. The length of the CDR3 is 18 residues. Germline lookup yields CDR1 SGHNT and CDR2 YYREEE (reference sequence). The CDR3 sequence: CASSLVSGRPRGTGELFF. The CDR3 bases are TGTGCCAGCAGCTTGGTTAGCGGGAGGCCGCGGGGGACCGGGGAGCTGTTTTTT.

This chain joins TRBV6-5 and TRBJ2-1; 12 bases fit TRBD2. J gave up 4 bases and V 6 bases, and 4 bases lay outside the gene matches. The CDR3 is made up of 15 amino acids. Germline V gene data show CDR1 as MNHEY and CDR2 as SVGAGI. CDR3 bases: TGTGCCAGCAGGAAGACTAGCGGGGGTTACAATGAGCAGTTCTTC. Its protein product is CASRKTSGGYNEQFF.

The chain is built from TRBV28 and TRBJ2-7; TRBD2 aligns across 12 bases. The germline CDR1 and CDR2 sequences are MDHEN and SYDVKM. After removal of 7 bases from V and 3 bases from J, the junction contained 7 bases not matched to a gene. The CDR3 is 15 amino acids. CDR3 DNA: TGTGCCAGCACCTCTAGCGGGAGGGCCGACTACGAGCAGTACTTC. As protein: CASTSSGRADYEQYF.

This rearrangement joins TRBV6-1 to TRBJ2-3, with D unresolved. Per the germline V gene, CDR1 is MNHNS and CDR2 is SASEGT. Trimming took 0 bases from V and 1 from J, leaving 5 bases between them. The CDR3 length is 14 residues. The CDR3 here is CASSEAYGTDTQYF. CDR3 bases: TGTGCCAGCAGTGAAGCCTACGGCACAGATACGCAGTATTTT.

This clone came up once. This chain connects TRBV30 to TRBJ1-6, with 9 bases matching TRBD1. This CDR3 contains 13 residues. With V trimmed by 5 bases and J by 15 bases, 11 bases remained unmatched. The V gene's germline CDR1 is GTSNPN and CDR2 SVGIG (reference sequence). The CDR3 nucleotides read TGTGCCTGGGGGACAGGGCCTTCTCCTAACCTCCACTTT. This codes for CAWGTGPSPNLHF. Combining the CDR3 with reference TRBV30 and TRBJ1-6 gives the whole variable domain SQTIHQWPATLVQPVGSPLSLECTVEGTSNPNLYWYRQAAGRGLQLLFYSVGIGQISSEVPQNLSASRPQDRQFILSSKKLLLSDSGFYLCAWGTGPSPNLHFGNGTRLTVT.

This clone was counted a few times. CDR3 sequence (DNA): TGTGCCACTGAGGGAGGGGGTGTCGGAGAGACCCAGTACTTC. The encoded protein is CATEGGGVGETQYF. This rearrangement joins TRBV6-1 to TRBJ2-5, with a tentative D call TRBD2 (7 bases). This CDR3 has 14 residues. The germline gives CDR1 MNHNS, CDR2 SASEGT. V was cut by 10 bases and J by 4 bases, with 19 bases left in between.

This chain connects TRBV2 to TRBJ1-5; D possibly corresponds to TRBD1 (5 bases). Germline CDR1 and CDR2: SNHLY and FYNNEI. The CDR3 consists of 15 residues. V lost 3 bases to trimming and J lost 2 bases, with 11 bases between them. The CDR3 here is CASSEGGWGNQPQHF. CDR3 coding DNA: TGTGCCAGCAGTGAGGGGGGTTGGGGCAATCAGCCCCAGCATTTT.

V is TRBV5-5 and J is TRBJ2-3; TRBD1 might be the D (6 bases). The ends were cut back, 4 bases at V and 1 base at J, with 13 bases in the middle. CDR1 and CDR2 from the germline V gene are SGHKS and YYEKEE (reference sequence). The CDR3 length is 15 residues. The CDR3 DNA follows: TGTGCCAGCAGCCTATGGGACACTCGCACAGATACGCAGTATTTT. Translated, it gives CASSLWDTRTDTQYF.

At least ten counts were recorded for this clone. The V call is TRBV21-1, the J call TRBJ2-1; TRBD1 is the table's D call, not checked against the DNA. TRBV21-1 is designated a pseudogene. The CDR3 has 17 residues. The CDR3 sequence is CASSKGTGGCGSLGQFF. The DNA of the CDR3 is TGTGCCAGCAGCAAAGGGACAGGGGGCTGTGGAAGCCTTGGGCAGTTCTTC.

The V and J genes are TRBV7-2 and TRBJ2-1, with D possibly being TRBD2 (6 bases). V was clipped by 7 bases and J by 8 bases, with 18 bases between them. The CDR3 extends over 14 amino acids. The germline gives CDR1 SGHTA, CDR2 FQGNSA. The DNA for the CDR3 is TGTGCCAGCATTTTAGGAGGGAGTATAGATGAGCAGTTCTTC. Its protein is CASILGGSIDEQFF.

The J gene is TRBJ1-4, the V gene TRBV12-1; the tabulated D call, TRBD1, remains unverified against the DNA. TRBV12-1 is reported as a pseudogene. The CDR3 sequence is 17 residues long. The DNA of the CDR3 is TGTGCCAGCACCCTTTACTGTATCGAAGGACAGAATGAAAAACTGTTTTTT. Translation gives CASTLYCIEGQNEKLFF.

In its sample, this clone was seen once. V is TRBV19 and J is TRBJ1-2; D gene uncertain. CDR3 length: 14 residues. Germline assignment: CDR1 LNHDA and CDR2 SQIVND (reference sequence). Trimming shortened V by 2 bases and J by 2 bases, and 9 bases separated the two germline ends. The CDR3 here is CASSISAQNYGYTF. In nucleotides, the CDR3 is TGTGCCAGTAGTATAAGCGCCCAAAACTATGGCTACACCTTC. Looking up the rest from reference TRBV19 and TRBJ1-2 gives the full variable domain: DGGITQSPKYLFRKEGQNVTLSCEQNLNHDAMYWYRQDPGQGLRLIYYSQIVNDFQKGDIAEGYSVSREKKESFPLTVTSAQKNPTAFYLCASSISAQNYGYTFGSGTRLTVV.

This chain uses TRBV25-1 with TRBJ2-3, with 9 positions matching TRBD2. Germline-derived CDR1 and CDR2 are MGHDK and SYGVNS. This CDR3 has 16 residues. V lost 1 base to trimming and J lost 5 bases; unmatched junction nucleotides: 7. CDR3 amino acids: CASSEFASGVRDTQYF. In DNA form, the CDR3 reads TGTGCCAGCAGTGAATTTGCTAGCGGGGTACGAGATACGCAGTATTTT.